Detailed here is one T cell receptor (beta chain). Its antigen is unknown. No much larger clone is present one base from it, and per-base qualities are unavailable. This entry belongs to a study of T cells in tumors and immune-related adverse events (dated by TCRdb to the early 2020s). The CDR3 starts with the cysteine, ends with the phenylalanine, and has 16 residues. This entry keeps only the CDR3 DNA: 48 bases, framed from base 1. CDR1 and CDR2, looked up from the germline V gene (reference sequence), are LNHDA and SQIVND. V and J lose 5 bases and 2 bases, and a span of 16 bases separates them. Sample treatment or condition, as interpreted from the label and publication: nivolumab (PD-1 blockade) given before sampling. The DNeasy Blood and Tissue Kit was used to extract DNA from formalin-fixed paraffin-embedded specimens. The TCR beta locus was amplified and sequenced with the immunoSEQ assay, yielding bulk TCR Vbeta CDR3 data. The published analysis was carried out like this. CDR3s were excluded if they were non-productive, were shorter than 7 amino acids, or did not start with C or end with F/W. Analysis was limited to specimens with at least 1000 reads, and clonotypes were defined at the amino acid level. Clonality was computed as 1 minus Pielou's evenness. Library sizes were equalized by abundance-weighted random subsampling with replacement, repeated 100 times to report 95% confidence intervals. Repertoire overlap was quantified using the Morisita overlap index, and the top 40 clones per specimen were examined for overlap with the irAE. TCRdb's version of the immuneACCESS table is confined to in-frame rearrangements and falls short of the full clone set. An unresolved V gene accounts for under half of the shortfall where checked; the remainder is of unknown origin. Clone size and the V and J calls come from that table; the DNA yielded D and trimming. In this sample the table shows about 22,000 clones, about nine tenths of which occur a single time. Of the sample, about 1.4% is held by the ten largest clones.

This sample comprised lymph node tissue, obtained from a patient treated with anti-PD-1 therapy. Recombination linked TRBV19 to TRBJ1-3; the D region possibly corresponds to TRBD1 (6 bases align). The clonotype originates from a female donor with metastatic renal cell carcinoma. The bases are TGTGCCAGTAGTCCAACACAGGGAGGTGCTGGAAACACCATATATTTT. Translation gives CASSPTQGGAGNTIYF.